The 28 T cell receptor beta chains presented below share a single source sample, sequenced in a study of blood T cell repertoires in COVID-19. The repertoire was sequenced with immunoSEQ multiplex PCR; TCRdb's copy has only in-frame clones and lacks some. The sample gives about 190,000 clones, around 80% of which show up once; 2.5% to 3% is in the top ten. Specimen: peripheral blood. All receptors derive from a woman aged 80 or over with active or convalescent COVID-19.

The chain recombines TRBV3-1 (or the pseudogene TRBV3-2) with TRBJ1-2; 8 nucleotides line up with TRBD1. Per germline, CDR1 LGHDT and CDR2 YNNKEL (reference sequence). The V and J ends lost 2 bases and 7 bases, in that order; junction bases with no gene match: 15. This CDR3 comprises 17 residues. The CDR3 coding sequence is TGTGCCAGCAGCCAAATACGGACAGGGCGGCTAGGGGTTGGCTACACCTTC. Its protein is CASSQIRTGRLGVGYTF.

The gene calls are TRBV5-4 and TRBJ1-1; TRBD1 matches 12 bases. Germline V lookup: CDR1 SGHNT, CDR2 YYREEE (reference sequence). Trimming at V came to 4 bases and at J to 11 bases, leaving 9 bases not matched to a gene. This CDR3 has 14 residues. CDR3 region: CASSLQGQGATAFF. The CDR3 DNA reads as TGTGCCAGCAGCCTGCAGGGACAGGGGGCTACGGCTTTCTTT.

The chain combines TRBV4-2 with TRBJ1-4; D remains unclear. Germline CDR1 is LGHNA and CDR2 is YNFKEQ. V was clipped by 1 base and J by 6 bases, with 9 bases between them. This CDR3 comprises 14 residues. CDR3 bases: TGTGCCAGCAGCCAAGGGATGAGGGATGAAAAACTGTTTTTT. Translation gives CASSQGMRDEKLFF.

This chain uses TRBV7-9 with TRBJ2-7, with D perhaps matching TRBD2 (6 bases). The V gene's germline CDR1 is SEHNR and CDR2 FQNEAQ (reference sequence). This CDR3 contains 11 residues. The ends were cut back, 11 bases at V and 4 bases at J, with 12 bases in the middle. CDR3 protein: CAWEDMYEQYF. The CDR3 region has the DNA TGTGCCTGGGAGGATATGTACGAGCAGTACTTC.

The J gene is TRBJ1-2, the V gene TRBV5-1; possible D gene TRBD1, 6 bases. The CDR3 consists of 13 residues. With 1 base removed from V and 8 bases from J, the gap between germline ends came to 12 bases. Germline-derived CDR1 and CDR2 are SGHRS and YFSETQ. The CDR3 region has the DNA TGCGCCAGCAGCTTGTTTTGGGGGGGCGGCTACACCTTC. Translation: CASSLFWGGGYTF.

The chain uses TRBV28 and TRBJ1-5; 8 bases are shared with TRBD1. Germline values: CDR1 MDHEN, CDR2 SYDVKM. The junction had 6 bases not matched to a gene; V was cut back by 1 base and J by 4 bases. This CDR3 is built from 16 residues. The CDR3 reads CASSLSDRAINQPQHF. CDR3 nucleotide sequence: TGTGCCAGCAGTTTATCGGACAGGGCAATAAATCAGCCCCAGCATTTT.

V usage is TRBV6-2 or TRBV6-3 and J usage is TRBJ2-1, with TRBD1 matching over 7 bases. Germline lookup yields CDR1 MNHEY and CDR2 SVGEGT. The length of the CDR3 is 15 residues. V gave up 5 bases and J gave up 5 bases; unmatched junction bases: 9. The CDR3 bases are TGTGCCAGCAGTGTCTACGTTACAGGGGACAATGAGCAGTTCTTC. Amino acid sequence: CASSVYVTGDNEQFF.

The chain uses TRBV6-5 and TRBJ1-2, with D possibly being TRBD1 (6 bases). The CDR3 covers 12 residues. The V and J ends lost 4 bases and 7 bases respectively, with 10 bases between them. CDR1 and CDR2 (germline): MNHEY, SVGAGI. The CDR3 nucleotides are TGTGCCAGCAGTTCACAGGGTGGTGGCTACACCTTC. Protein product: CASSSQGGGYTF.

This rearrangement joins TRBV18 to TRBJ2-5; D not resolved. V dropped 4 bases and J dropped 0 bases, with 6 bases sitting between them. The CDR3 covers 13 residues. CDR1 KGHSH and CDR2 LQKENI come from the germline V gene. The CDR3: CASSLQYQETQYF. CDR3 DNA sequence: TGTGCCAGCTCACTACAGTACCAAGAGACCCAGTACTTC.

This clone occurred many times. The chain couples TRBV28 to TRBJ1-3; 12 bases are shared with TRBD1. CDR1 and CDR2 (germline): MDHEN, SYDVKM. The CDR3 has 15 amino acids. J was trimmed by 4 bases and V by 6 bases; bases with no gene match: 4. The CDR3 DNA is TGTGCCAGCAGATGGGACAGGGGGCTCGGAAACACCATATATTTT. It encodes CASRWDRGLGNTIYF.

This clone has only one observation. The gene calls are TRBV5-1 and TRBJ1-2; 10 nucleotides line up with TRBD1. V lost 5 bases, J lost 6 bases, and 7 bases stayed unmatched. Germline assignment: CDR1 SGHRS and CDR2 YFSETQ. There are 14 residues in the CDR3. In DNA form, the CDR3 reads TGCGCCAGCAGGCCTACGACAGGGGGCAATGGCTACACCTTC. The encoded protein is CASRPTTGGNGYTF.

This clone appeared a few times. The chain is built from TRBV7-8 and TRBJ1-1; no clear D gene. CDR3 length: 13 amino acids. Per the germline V gene, CDR1 is SGHVS and CDR2 is FQNEAQ. Trimming took 2 bases from V and 2 from J, leaving 6 bases between them. CDR3 in amino acids: CASSLYTNTEAFF. The CDR3 DNA reads as TGTGCCAGCAGCTTATATACAAACACTGAAGCTTTCTTT.

The chain employs TRBV28 and TRBJ1-2; the D is unclear. The ends were cut back, 9 bases at V and 4 bases at J, with 6 bases in the middle. The CDR3 has 10 amino acids. Germline V gene lookup returns CDR1 MDHEN and CDR2 SYDVKM. The CDR3 nucleotides are TGTGCCAGTAGGAGCTATGGCTACACCTTC. Translating gives CASRSYGYTF.

The rearrangement uses TRBV9 and TRBJ2-1; D is possibly TRBD1 (6 bases). CDR3 size: 18 residues. The ends were cut back, 4 bases at V and 6 bases at J, with 26 bases in the middle. CDR1 is SGDLS, CDR2 YYNGEE, per germline. The CDR3 bases are TGTGCCAGCAGCCCCAGTGATATCGACAGGTGGCCCCTCAATGAGCAGTTCTTC. Its protein is CASSPSDIDRWPLNEQFF.

The chain has TRBV10-3 and TRBJ2-5, with D perhaps TRBD2 (7 bases). The V end was cut by 4 bases, the J end by 1 base, with 22 bases between. The germline V gene encodes CDR1 ENHRY and CDR2 SYGVKD. The CDR3 loop spans 18 amino acids. CDR3 nucleotides: TGTGCCATCAGTGGTGGGGATGTCGGGGGGCAAGGCCAAGAGACCCAGTACTTC. Protein product: CAISGGDVGGQGQETQYF.

The CDR3 DNA reads as TGTGCCAGCAGCAGCCAGAACAGGTGGACGGGGAACACTGAAGCTTTCTTT. This codes for CASSSQNRWTGNTEAFF. The rearrangement uses TRBV28 and TRBJ1-1, with a possible D match to TRBD1 (5 bases). V was pared by 6 bases and J by 1 base, with 21 bases between. Germline loops: CDR1 MDHEN, CDR2 SYDVKM. The CDR3 totals 17 residues. The variable domain in full, with the rest retrieved from reference TRBV28 and TRBJ1-1, is DVKVTQSSRYLVKRTGEKVFLECVQDMDHENMFWYRQDPGLGLRLIYFSYDVKMKEKGDIPEGYSVSREKKERFSLILESASTNQTSMYLCASSSQNRWTGNTEAFFGQGTRLTVV.

V is TRBV28 and J is TRBJ2-5; perhaps TRBD1 as D (6 bases). Germline loops: CDR1 MDHEN, CDR2 SYDVKM. Trimming pared 5 bases from V and 2 bases from J, leaving 12 bases between. The CDR3 consists of 14 residues. The CDR3 sequence: CASSPPRGQETQYF. CDR3 sequence (DNA): TGTGCCAGCAGTCCTCCGAGGGGGCAAGAGACCCAGTACTTC.

The rearrangement joins TRBV10-3 to TRBJ2-7; 9 bases map to TRBD1. The CDR3 extends over 14 amino acids. Germline values: CDR1 ENHRY, CDR2 SYGVKD. Trimming removed 2 bases from V and 6 bases from J; junction bases left unmatched: 5. DNA of the CDR3: TGTGCCATCAGTGAGACAGGGGGCGCGGGCGAGCAGTACTTC. Translation gives CAISETGGAGEQYF.

The chain employs TRBV5-1 and TRBJ1-5; weak D call: TRBD1 (5 bases). In germline, CDR1 is SGHRS, CDR2 YFSETQ. The ends were cut back, 7 bases at V and 5 bases at J, with 13 bases in the middle. The CDR3 runs to 13 residues. The CDR3 sequence is CASAQGRDQPQHF. As DNA, the CDR3 is TGCGCCAGCGCCCAGGGCAGGGATCAGCCCCAGCATTTT.

The chain recombines TRBV18 with TRBJ2-1, with 10 bases that match TRBD1. V was pared by 3 bases and J by 6 bases, with 11 bases of the junction left unmatched. CDR3 size: 17 residues. CDR1 KGHSH and CDR2 LQKENI come from the germline V gene. The CDR3: CASSPRQGASLFNEQFF. DNA for the CDR3: TGTGCCAGCTCACCTCGACAGGGGGCGTCGTTGTTCAATGAGCAGTTCTTC.

This chain joins TRBV5-1 and TRBJ2-1; 8 bases line up with TRBD2. Germline CDR1 and CDR2: SGHRS and YFSETQ. This CDR3 has 17 residues. V was clipped by 3 bases and J by 1 base; unmatched bases: 9. The CDR3 reads CASSSDLRGASYNEQFF. In DNA, the CDR3 is TGCGCCAGCAGCTCCGACTTGCGGGGGGCGTCCTACAATGAGCAGTTCTTC.

This chain links TRBV28 with TRBJ1-1; tentative D call: TRBD1 (6 bases). The CDR3 covers 13 residues. Per germline, CDR1 MDHEN and CDR2 SYDVKM. Trimming removed 8 bases from V and 7 bases from J, with 17 bases in between. Written as DNA, the CDR3 is TGTGCCAGCGGCCTCGAACAGGGAAATGAAGCTTTCTTT. This encodes CASGLEQGNEAFF.

The rearrangement uses TRBV24-1 and TRBJ1-1; 10 bases map to TRBD1. This CDR3 has 15 amino acids. Germline loops: CDR1 KGHDR, CDR2 SFDVKD. With V trimmed by 4 bases and J by 3 bases, 4 bases remained unmatched. In DNA form, the CDR3 reads TGTGCCACCAGTGACACCGGGACAGGGGACACTGAAGCTTTCTTT. Amino acids: CATSDTGTGDTEAFF.

This clone was counted a few times. The gene calls are TRBV6-2 or TRBV6-3 and TRBJ2-3, with D unclear. CDR1 is MNHEY, CDR2 SVGEGT, per germline. This CDR3 has 14 amino acids. V lost 2 bases and J lost 0, with 6 bases in between. CDR3 region: CASSYLGSTDTQYF. As DNA, the CDR3 is TGTGCCAGCAGTTACCTTGGCAGCACAGATACGCAGTATTTT.

The J gene is TRBJ2-5, the V gene TRBV5-4; D is ambiguous. There are 13 residues in the CDR3. Deletions cut 1 base from V and 1 base from J, with 5 bases between. Germline V gene sequence: CDR1 SGHNT, CDR2 YYREEE (reference sequence). Written as DNA, the CDR3 is TGTGCCAGCAGCTTGCCAGTCCAAGAGACCCAGTACTTC. Translating gives CASSLPVQETQYF.

The chain uses TRBV19 and TRBJ2-1; D gene uncertain. This CDR3 is 13 amino acids long. Trimming took off 6 bases at V and 10 bases at J, with 16 bases between the two ends. CDR1 LNHDA and CDR2 SQIVND come from the germline V gene (reference sequence). The CDR3 is CASRPLDWNEQFF. The CDR3 DNA is TGTGCCAGTAGGCCCCTTGACTGGAACGAGCAGTTCTTC.

The chain carries TRBV18 and TRBJ2-3; 7 nucleotides align to TRBD1. Germline trimming cut 6 bases from V and 5 bases from J; bases unmatched to any gene: 11. Germline V gene data show CDR1 as KGHSH and CDR2 as LQKENI. This CDR3 spans 15 amino acids. The CDR3 bases are TGTGCCAGCTCTTCAGGACAGGTAATGGGAGATACGCAGTATTTT. It is translated as CASSSGQVMGDTQYF.

The gene calls are TRBV5-1 and TRBJ2-1; 7 positions match TRBD1. This CDR3 is 15 amino acids long. V lost 2 bases, J lost 4 bases, and 6 bases stayed unmatched. Germline CDR1 SGHRS, CDR2 YFSETQ. For the CDR3, the DNA is TGCGCCAGCAGCTTCACGACAGGGTCTTACAATGAGCAGTTCTTC. Translated, it gives CASSFTTGSYNEQFF.